The table lists the clone carrying this T cell receptor beta chain with many counts. This entry belongs to a study of metastatic and nonmetastatic thyroid tumors. The overall study: Comparative analysis of repertoires was undertaken across blood and tumor or nodule tissue obtained from malignant and benign thyroid patients.

No treatment of any kind had been given to any patient before thyroid surgery. The CDR3 has 14 amino acids. Germline CDR1 reads DFQATT; CDR2 reads SNEGSKA (reference sequence). Trimming removed 3 bases from V and 0 bases from J, with 11 bases in between. MiXCR re-clonotyped the PCR reads for TCRdb. This sample has 65,000 to 70,000 clones, with 13% to 15% found just once. The source material was blood. The source of this sequence is a male donor with papillary thyroid cancer or a benign thyroid nodule (not recorded which). Some clones in this sample may be carry-over from other donors' samples. The chain uses TRBV20-1 and TRBJ1-1, with unresolved D. CDR3 sequence reads: CSASLRGLNTEAFF. CDR3 DNA sequence: TGCAGTGCTAGTTTACGAGGATTGAACACTGAAGCTTTCTTT.